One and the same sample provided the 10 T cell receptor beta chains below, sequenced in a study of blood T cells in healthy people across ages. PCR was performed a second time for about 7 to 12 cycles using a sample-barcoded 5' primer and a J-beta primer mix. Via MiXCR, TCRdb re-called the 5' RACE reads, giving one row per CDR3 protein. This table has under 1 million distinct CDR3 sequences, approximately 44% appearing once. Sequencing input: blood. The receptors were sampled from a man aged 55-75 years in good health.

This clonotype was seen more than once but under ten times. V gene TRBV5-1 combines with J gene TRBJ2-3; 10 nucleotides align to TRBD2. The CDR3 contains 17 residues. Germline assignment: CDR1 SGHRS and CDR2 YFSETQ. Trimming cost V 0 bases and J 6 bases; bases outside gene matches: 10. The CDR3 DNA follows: TGCGCCAGCAGCTTGGGGGATACTAGCGGGGCGGCGGATACGCAGTATTTT. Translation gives CASSLGDTSGAADTQYF.

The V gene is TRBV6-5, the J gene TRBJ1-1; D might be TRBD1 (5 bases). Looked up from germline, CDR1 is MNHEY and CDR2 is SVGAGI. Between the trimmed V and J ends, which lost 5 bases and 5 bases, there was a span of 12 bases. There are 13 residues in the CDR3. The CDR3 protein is CASSSGRGTEAFF. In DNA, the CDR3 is TGTGCCAGCAGTAGCGGACGGGGGACTGAAGCTTTCTTT.

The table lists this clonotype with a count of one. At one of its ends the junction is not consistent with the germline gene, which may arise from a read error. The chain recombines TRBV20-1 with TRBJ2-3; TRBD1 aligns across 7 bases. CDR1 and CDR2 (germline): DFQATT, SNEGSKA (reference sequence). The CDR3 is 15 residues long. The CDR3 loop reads CSTSQPGQTTDTQYF. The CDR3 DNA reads TGCAGTACTAGTCAGCCGGGACAGACCACAGATACGCAGTATTTT.

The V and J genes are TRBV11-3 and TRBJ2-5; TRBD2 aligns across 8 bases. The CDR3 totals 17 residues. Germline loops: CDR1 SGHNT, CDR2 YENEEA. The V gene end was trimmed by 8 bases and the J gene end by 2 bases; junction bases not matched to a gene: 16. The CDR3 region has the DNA TGTGCCAGCCGCTACCCCCTGGATAGCGGGGAACAAGAGACCCAGTACTTC. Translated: CASRYPLDSGEQETQYF. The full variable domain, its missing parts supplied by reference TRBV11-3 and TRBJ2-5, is EAGVVQSPRYKIIEKKQPVAFWCNPISGHNTLYWYLQNLGQGPELLIRYENEEAVDDSQLPKDRFSAERLKGVDSTLKIQPAELGDSAVYLCASRYPLDSGEQETQYFGPGTRLLVL.

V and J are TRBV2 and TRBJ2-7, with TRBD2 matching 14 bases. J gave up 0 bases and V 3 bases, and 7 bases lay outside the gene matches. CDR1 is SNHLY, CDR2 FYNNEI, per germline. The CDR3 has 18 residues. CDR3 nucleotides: TGTGCCAGCAGTGAGATCGGGACTAGCGGGGGTGTCTCCTACGAGCAGTACTTC. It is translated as CASSEIGTSGGVSYEQYF.

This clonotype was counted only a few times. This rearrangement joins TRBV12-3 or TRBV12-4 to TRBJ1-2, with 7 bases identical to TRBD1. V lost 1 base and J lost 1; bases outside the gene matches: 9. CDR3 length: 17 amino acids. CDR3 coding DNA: TGTGCCAGCAGTTTAGACAGGGGAGGTATGGGTAACTATGGCTACACCTTC. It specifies CASSLDRGGMGNYGYTF.

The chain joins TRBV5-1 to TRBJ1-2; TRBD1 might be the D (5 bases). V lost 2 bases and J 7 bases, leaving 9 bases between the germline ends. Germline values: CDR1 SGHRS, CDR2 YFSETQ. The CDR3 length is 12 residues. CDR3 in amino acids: CASSLDSVGYTF. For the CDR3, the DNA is TGCGCCAGCAGCTTAGACAGCGTTGGCTACACCTTC.

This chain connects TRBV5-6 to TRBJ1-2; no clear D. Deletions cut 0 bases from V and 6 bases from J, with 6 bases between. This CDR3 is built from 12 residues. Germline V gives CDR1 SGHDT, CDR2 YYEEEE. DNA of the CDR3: TGTGCCAGCAGCTTGGCCACGGATGGCTACACCTTC. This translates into CASSLATDGYTF.

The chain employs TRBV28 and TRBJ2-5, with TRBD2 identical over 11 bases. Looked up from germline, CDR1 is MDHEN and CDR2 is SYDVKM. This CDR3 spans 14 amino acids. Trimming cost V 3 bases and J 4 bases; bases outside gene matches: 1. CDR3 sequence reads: CASSFTSGGETQYF. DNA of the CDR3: TGTGCCAGCAGTTTCACTAGCGGGGGAGAGACCCAGTACTTC.

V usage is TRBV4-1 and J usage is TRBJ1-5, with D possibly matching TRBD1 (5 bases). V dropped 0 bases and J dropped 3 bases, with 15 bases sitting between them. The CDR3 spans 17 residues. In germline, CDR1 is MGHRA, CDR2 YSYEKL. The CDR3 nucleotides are TGCGCCAGCAGCCAAGATTTGGTCGGGGGACTCAATCAGCCCCAGCATTTT. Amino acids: CASSQDLVGGLNQPQHF.